The 14 T cell receptor beta chains below all came from one sample that was sequenced in a study of cytomegalovirus exposure and HLA in healthy donors. The PCR used 60 Vbeta and 13 Jbeta primers. The assay was immunoSEQ multiplex PCR, and TCRdb's table has in-frame clones only and misses some. The table lists more than 85,000 clones, 60% to 85% of them singletons, with around 5.3% in the top ten. Sequenced material: PBMCs. These receptors came from a male donor in good health and CMV-seronegative.

This chain links TRBV7-2 with TRBJ1-2; tentatively, D is TRBD1 (5 bases). Germline-derived CDR1 and CDR2 are SGHTA and FQGNSA. V lost 5 bases to trimming and J lost 0 bases, with 10 bases between them. The CDR3 spans 14 residues. The DNA of the CDR3 is TGTGCCAGCAGCCCGACAGAAGCTAACTATGGCTACACCTTC. Its protein product is CASSPTEANYGYTF.

This chain links TRBV11-2 with TRBJ1-1; 10 nucleotides agree with TRBD1. This CDR3 comprises 15 residues. V was pared by 5 bases and J by 2 bases, with 5 bases of the junction left unmatched. Germline CDR1 and CDR2: SGHAT and FQNNGV. The chain's CDR3 is CASSPRTGGNTEAFF. DNA of the CDR3: TGTGCCAGCAGCCCTAGGACAGGGGGTAACACTGAAGCTTTCTTT.

Details on this clone: This sample also contains other DNA sequences that code for the same CDR3. The chain combines TRBV19 with TRBJ2-7; 9 positions match TRBD2. CDR1 and CDR2 from the germline V gene are LNHDA and SQIVND (reference sequence). The CDR3 is 14 residues long. With V trimmed by 5 bases and J by 1 base, 3 bases remained unmatched. The CDR3 bases are TGTGCCAGTAGTCGGCTAGCGGGATCCTACGAGCAGTACTTC. Its translation is CASSRLAGSYEQYF.

This clone was recorded once. This rearrangement joins TRBV7-2 to TRBJ2-3, with 7 nucleotides matching TRBD1. The CDR3 covers 15 residues. Germline loops: CDR1 SGHTA, CDR2 FQGNSA. V lost 2 bases and J lost 7; bases outside the gene matches: 9. The CDR3 bases are TGTGCCAGCAGCTTAATGACAGGGATCGGTAATACGCAGTATTTT. This sequence encodes CASSLMTGIGNTQYF.

The chain couples TRBV19 to TRBJ1-2; 11 positions agree with TRBD1. This CDR3 region has 15 residues. V lost 7 bases to trimming and J lost 1 base; unmatched junction nucleotides: 5. Germline V gene sequence: CDR1 LNHDA, CDR2 SQIVND (reference sequence). The CDR3 DNA sequence: TGTGCCAGTACCGGGACAGGGGGGATTAACTATGGCTACACCTTC. Amino acids: CASTGTGGINYGYTF.

This chain links TRBV14 with TRBJ1-1; D unclear. Trimming shortened V by 0 bases and J by 2 bases, and 13 bases separated the two germline ends. The CDR3 runs 16 residues. From germline, CDR1 is SGHDN and CDR2 FVKESK. This CDR3 reads CASSQDRIPLNTEAFF. The DNA for the CDR3 is TGTGCCAGCAGCCAAGATCGTATCCCGCTAAACACTGAAGCTTTCTTT.

CDR3 sequence (DNA): TGTGCCAGCAGCTCAGGAGGCAACAGGGTAGCAGATACGCAGTATTTT. This sequence encodes CASSSGGNRVADTQYF. The chain links TRBV11-2 to TRBJ2-3; weak D call: TRBD1 (6 bases). V gave up 4 bases and J gave up 4 bases, with 18 bases separating them. The germline V gene has CDR1 SGHAT and CDR2 FQNNGV. The CDR3 runs to 16 residues.

This chain uses TRBV30 with TRBJ2-7, with no clear D. Germline assignment: CDR1 GTSNPN and CDR2 SVGIG (reference sequence). CDR3 length: 11 residues. V was clipped by 4 bases and J by 3 bases, with 7 bases between them. CDR3 DNA sequence: TGTGCCTGGACTTCTGTCTACGAGCAGTACTTC. Protein product: CAWTSVYEQYF. The entire variable domain, with the rest obtained from reference TRBV30 and TRBJ2-7, is as follows: SQTIHQWPATLVQPVGSPLSLECTVEGTSNPNLYWYRQAAGRGLQLLFYSVGIGQISSEVPQNLSASRPQDRQFILSSKKLLLSDSGFYLCAWTSVYEQYFGPGTRLTVT.

V is TRBV19 and J is TRBJ1-4; the D is unclear. The CDR3 totals 14 residues. The germline V and J ends were trimmed by 3 bases and 8 bases, with 13 bases remaining between them. The V gene's germline CDR1 is LNHDA and CDR2 SQIVND (reference sequence). In nucleotides, the CDR3 is TGTGCCAGTAGTATTCGGCCTCGCGGGGAAAAACTGTTTTTT. Its translation: CASSIRPRGEKLFF. The full variable domain, its missing parts supplied by reference TRBV19 and TRBJ1-4, is DGGITQSPKYLFRKEGQNVTLSCEQNLNHDAMYWYRQDPGQGLRLIYYSQIVNDFQKGDIAEGYSVSREKKESFPLTVTSAQKNPTAFYLCASSIRPRGEKLFFGSGTQLSVL.

This clone was detected a few times. The chain employs TRBV6-1 and TRBJ1-2; 7 nucleotides align to TRBD1. CDR1 is MNHNS and CDR2 is SASEGT in the germline V gene. V shed 3 bases, J shed 2 bases, and the junction held 9 bases outside the gene matches. This CDR3 comprises 16 residues. As DNA, the CDR3 is TGTGCCAGCAGTGACTTACCGGGACAGAGGAACTATGGCTACACCTTC. Translated: CASSDLPGQRNYGYTF.

The chain combines TRBV7-2 with TRBJ1-1; no reliable D call. CDR1 and CDR2 from the germline V gene are SGHTA and FQGNSA. The CDR3 loop spans 14 amino acids. V lost 3 bases and J lost 1, with 9 bases in between. The CDR3 loop reads CASSFGIQNTEAFF. The CDR3 nucleotides are TGTGCCAGCAGCTTCGGGATCCAGAACACTGAAGCTTTCTTT.

The J gene is TRBJ2-2, the V gene TRBV5-1; TRBD1 matches 9 bases. The CDR3 contains 16 residues. Germline CDR1 SGHRS, CDR2 YFSETQ. Unmatched junction bases numbered 12, after V lost 5 bases and J lost 7 bases. In nucleotides, the CDR3 is TGCGCCAGCAGTCGCAAGGACAGGGGACTTGGCGGGGAGCTGTTTTTT. Translation gives CASSRKDRGLGGELFF.

The chain joins TRBV6-1 to TRBJ1-5; no reliable D call. Germline V gene sequence: CDR1 MNHNS, CDR2 SASEGT. V lost 1 base and J 3 bases, leaving 7 bases between the germline ends. The CDR3 loop spans 14 amino acids. CDR3 sequence: CASSEGQANQPQHF. The CDR3 nucleotides read TGTGCCAGCAGTGAAGGGCAGGCCAATCAGCCCCAGCATTTT.

The genes are TRBV14 and TRBJ1-4; maybe TRBD1 (6 bases). The CDR3 totals 14 residues. Trimming removed 4 bases at V and 7 bases at J, with 13 bases between. Germline CDR1 reads SGHDN; CDR2 reads FVKESK. The CDR3 DNA reads as TGTGCCAGCAGCCCCAGGGTGGGGGCTGAAAAACTGTTTTTT. Encoded protein: CASSPRVGAEKLFF.